The 15 T cell receptor beta chains reported below all come from one sample, sequenced in a study of blood T cell repertoires in COVID-19. Some clones are missing from TCRdb's copy, which holds only in-frame ones; the method was immunoSEQ multiplex PCR. This repertoire shows over 200,000 clones, about 85% found once; its top ten account for about 10%. Material for sequencing was PBMCs or T cells enriched from blood (not recorded which). The receptors derive from a man aged 30 to 45 who had recovered from COVID-19.

In DNA form, the CDR3 reads TGTGCCAGCAGCACCCCCGGGACTAGCGGGGGAGCCAAAAACATTCAGTACTTC. This sequence encodes CASSTPGTSGGAKNIQYF. The chain recombines TRBV28 with TRBJ2-4; 14 bases map to TRBD2. The junction had 7 bases not matched to a gene; V was cut back by 6 bases and J by 0 bases. Germline loops: CDR1 MDHEN, CDR2 SYDVKM. There are 18 residues in the CDR3.

CDR3 sequence (DNA): TGTGCCAGCAGTTGGGAAGGGAGGGGGGCCTATAATTCACCCCTCCACTTT. As protein: CASSWEGRGAYNSPLHF. The V gene is TRBV27, the J gene TRBJ1-6; tentatively, D is TRBD1 (6 bases). The CDR3 length is 17 residues. Germline CDR1 reads MNHEY; CDR2 reads SMNVEV (reference sequence). The germline V and J ends were trimmed by 4 bases and 2 bases, with 15 bases remaining between them.

The table lists this clone with many counts. V and J are TRBV6-5 and TRBJ2-2; 9 bases align to TRBD1. V lost 6 bases, J lost 7 bases, and 6 bases stayed unmatched. The CDR3 is made up of 14 amino acids. Germline assignment: CDR1 MNHEY and CDR2 SVGAGI. This CDR3 is CASSGTGFFGELFF. The DNA for the CDR3 is TGTGCCAGCAGCGGGACAGGGTTTTTCGGGGAGCTGTTTTTT.

This chain links TRBV27 with TRBJ2-3, with TRBD2 as a possible D gene (5 bases). The CDR3 is 12 residues long. Trimming stripped 8 bases from V and 6 bases from J, with 12 bases between. CDR1 MNHEY and CDR2 SMNVEV come from the germline V gene (reference sequence). In nucleotides, the CDR3 is TGTGCCAGCGGCCTGTCGGGGGATACGCAGTATTTT. Protein sequence: CASGLSGDTQYF.

Here the CDR3 DNA reads TGTGCCAGCAGCTTAGGGACAGATAACGAGCAGTACTTC. Amino acids: CASSLGTDNEQYF. The V and J genes are TRBV7-9 and TRBJ2-7; weak D call: TRBD1 (6 bases). Per the germline V gene, CDR1 is SEHNR and CDR2 is FQNEAQ (reference sequence). The CDR3 is 13 residues long. V lost 1 base and J 5 bases, leaving 9 bases between the germline ends.

The chain employs TRBV7-6 and TRBJ1-1, with 8 positions matching TRBD1. The CDR3 is made up of 15 amino acids. After removal of 4 bases from V and 4 bases from J, the junction contained 8 bases not matched to a gene. CDR1 and CDR2 (germline): SGHVS, FNYEAQ. CDR3: CASSSRTGRGTEAFF. The DNA of the CDR3 is TGTGCCAGCAGCTCCCGGACAGGGAGAGGCACTGAAGCTTTCTTT.

The chain uses TRBV5-8 and TRBJ1-3, with D perhaps TRBD1 (6 bases). The CDR3 loop spans 14 amino acids. Germline V gene data show CDR1 as SGHTS and CDR2 as YDEGEE. The V and J ends lost 0 bases and 2 bases respectively, with 6 bases between them. CDR3 DNA sequence: TGTGCCAGCAGCTTGGGGACAGCTGGAAACACCATATATTTT. Its protein is CASSLGTAGNTIYF.

The gene calls are TRBV6-5 and TRBJ1-6; 7 nucleotides align to TRBD1. CDR1 and CDR2 (germline): MNHEY, SVGAGI. V lost 6 bases, J lost 10 bases, and 9 bases stayed unmatched. This CDR3 region has 14 residues. This CDR3 reads CASRSGGLRSPLHF. CDR3 DNA: TGTGCCAGCAGATCAGGGGGTTTAAGATCACCCCTCCACTTT.

V is TRBV11-2 and J is TRBJ2-7, with TRBD1 matching over 7 bases. The CDR3 is 16 amino acids. Germline CDR1 SGHAT, CDR2 FQNNGV. V shed 4 bases, J shed 3 bases, and the junction held 12 bases outside the gene matches. DNA for the CDR3: TGTGCCAGCAGCTCGCGACAGGGCATTCCCGGCTACGAGCAGTACTTC. It encodes CASSSRQGIPGYEQYF. The whole variable domain, remainder taken from reference TRBV11-2 and TRBJ2-7, is EAGVAQSPRYKIIEKRQSVAFWCNPISGHATLYWYQQILGQGPKLLIQFQNNGVVDDSQLPKDRFSAERLKGVDSTLKIQPAKLEDSAVYLCASSSRQGIPGYEQYFGPGTRLTVT.

The CDR3 spells CASSQVGTLAFNQPQHF. The CDR3 region has the DNA TGCGCCAGCAGCCAAGTCGGGACTCTTGCTTTCAATCAGCCCCAGCATTTT. The chain links TRBV4-1 to TRBJ1-5; TRBD1 is a possible D gene (5 bases). The CDR3 totals 17 residues. Germline loops: CDR1 MGHRA, CDR2 YSYEKL. V was clipped by 1 base and J by 3 bases, with 16 bases between them.

V and J are TRBV25-1 and TRBJ1-1; 10 bases match TRBD1. Germline V gene sequence: CDR1 MGHDK, CDR2 SYGVNS. With 6 bases clipped from V and 3 bases from J, the junction kept 13 bases outside the gene matches. The CDR3 consists of 17 residues. CDR3 residues: CASSGEPGQGSDTEAFF. For the CDR3, the DNA is TGTGCCAGCAGCGGGGAGCCGGGACAGGGGTCCGACACTGAAGCTTTCTTT.

The J gene is TRBJ1-6, the V gene TRBV19; a weak D match, TRBD1 (5 bases). This CDR3 is 13 amino acids long. Per germline, CDR1 LNHDA and CDR2 SQIVND (reference sequence). The V gene lost 5 bases and the J gene lost 10 bases, with 12 bases spanning the gap. Here the CDR3 DNA reads TGTGCCAGTAGTGGGGCGGGGGACTCACCCCTCCACTTT. Translation: CASSGAGDSPLHF. Variable domain in full (rest from reference TRBV19 and TRBJ1-6): DGGITQSPKYLFRKEGQNVTLSCEQNLNHDAMYWYRQDPGQGLRLIYYSQIVNDFQKGDIAEGYSVSREKKESFPLTVTSAQKNPTAFYLCASSGAGDSPLHFGNGTRLTVT.

This chain uses TRBV25-1 with TRBJ2-1; a weak D match, TRBD2 (5 bases). This CDR3 contains 12 residues. Germline V lookup: CDR1 MGHDK, CDR2 SYGVNS. V was trimmed by 5 bases and J by 10 bases, leaving 12 bases between them. CDR3 DNA sequence: TGTGCCAGCAGTCCCCTTGGGAGAGAGCAGTTCTTC. Protein product: CASSPLGREQFF. Full variable domain (missing parts from reference TRBV25-1 and TRBJ2-1): EADIYQTPRYLVIGTGKKITLECSQTMGHDKMYWYQQDPGMELHLIHYSYGVNSTEKGDLSSESTVSRIRTEHFPLTLESARPSHTSQYLCASSPLGREQFFGPGTRLTVL.

The chain has TRBV6-5 and TRBJ2-5, with TRBD1 matching 10 bases. The CDR3 length is 14 residues. Trimming cost V 6 bases and J 6 bases; bases outside gene matches: 7. Germline V gene sequence: CDR1 MNHEY, CDR2 SVGAGI. In nucleotides, the CDR3 is TGTGCCAGCAGCCGCGGACAGGGGGGGCAGACCCAGTACTTC. Its protein product is CASSRGQGGQTQYF.

The V gene is TRBV30, the J gene TRBJ1-5, with D unclear. The length of the CDR3 is 13 residues. Per the germline V gene, CDR1 is GTSNPN and CDR2 is SVGIG (reference sequence). Trimming cost V 0 bases and J 5 bases, with 8 bases left between them. CDR3 DNA sequence: TGTGCCTGGAGTGTAGACCGGGATCAGCCCCAGCATTTT. It specifies CAWSVDRDQPQHF. The full variable domain, completed using reference TRBV30 and TRBJ1-5, is SQTIHQWPATLVQPVGSPLSLECTVEGTSNPNLYWYRQAAGRGLQLLFYSVGIGQISSEVPQNLSASRPQDRQFILSSKKLLLSDSGFYLCAWSVDRDQPQHFGDGTRLSIL.